Presented here are 22 T cell receptor beta chains from one specimen sequenced in a study of alternative splicing in chronic myeloid leukemia remission. Time point of the sample: chronic-phase CML before TKI therapy (screening/day 1). Poly-A-selected mRNA from around 1 ug total RNA formed the libraries. TCRdb re-called the bulk RNA-seq reads; every CDR3 protein appears as one record, without DNA. This repertoire includes 85 distinct CDR3 sequences. This specimen was PBMCs or total blood leukocytes (not recorded which), taken at diagnosis. Receptors were obtained from an adult with chronic myeloid leukemia.

The CDR3 sequence is CASSFTTGGETQYF. The chain is built from TRBV27 and TRBJ2-5; there is no DNA to check the TCRdb D call of TRBD1. This CDR3 region has 14 residues. CDR1 MNHEY and CDR2 SMNVEV come from the germline V gene (reference sequence).

The V gene is TRBV3-1, the J gene TRBJ1-6. The CDR3 has 14 residues. Per the germline V gene, CDR1 is LGHDT and CDR2 is YNNKEL (reference sequence). The CDR3 here is CASSHDSYNSPLHF.

CDR3 region: CASSISPIGGELFF. The chain has TRBV19 and TRBJ2-2; with no DNA, the TCRdb D assignment of TRBD2 cannot be verified. The CDR3 spans 14 residues. Germline lookup yields CDR1 LNHDA and CDR2 SQIVND (reference sequence).

The chain uses TRBV10-3 and TRBJ2-5; TCRdb's D call of TRBD1 is untestable without DNA. This CDR3 has 13 amino acids. Germline V lookup: CDR1 ENHRY, CDR2 SYGVKD. The CDR3: CAISRTGLETQYF.

The genes are TRBV2 and TRBJ2-1; TCRdb returns TRBD2, unconfirmable since there is no DNA. The germline CDR1 and CDR2 sequences are SNHLY and FYNNEI. This CDR3 is built from 14 residues. The CDR3: CASRSSGAYNEQFF.

The chain is built from TRBV6-4 and TRBJ2-1; the D call from TCRdb, TRBD2, cannot be confirmed without DNA. The CDR3 totals 13 residues. The germline CDR1 and CDR2 sequences are MRHNA and SNTAGT. The CDR3 loop reads CASSDSRRDEQFF.

This chain uses TRBV3-2 with TRBJ1-2. TRBV3-2 is deemed a pseudogene. The CDR3 is 14 amino acids. CDR3 residues: CASSQGSGAYGYTF.

This clonotype occurred once. The chain has TRBV5-1 and TRBJ2-1; TCRdb outputs TRBD2, but without DNA this stays unchecked. The germline V gene has CDR1 SGHRS and CDR2 YFSETQ. The CDR3 totals 17 residues. CDR3 protein: CASSPGTSGGVGNEQFF.

This chain's CDR3 is CASSGGTGENYNEQFF. The chain recombines TRBV12-3 or TRBV12-4 with TRBJ2-1; absent DNA, TCRdb's TRBD2 call cannot be checked. This CDR3 contains 16 residues.

V and J are TRBV7-9 and TRBJ1-1. The CDR3 totals 13 residues. The germline CDR1 and CDR2 sequences are SEHNR and FQNEAQ (reference sequence). CDR3 in amino acids: CASSLSQPSEAFF.

The J gene is TRBJ1-2, the V gene TRBV10-3. The CDR3 runs 14 residues. Germline V lookup: CDR1 ENHRY, CDR2 SYGVKD. CDR3 loop: CAISPGPLNYGYTF.

The chain has TRBV30 and TRBJ1-5. This CDR3 comprises 14 residues. The germline gives CDR1 GTSNPN, CDR2 SVGIG (reference sequence). CDR3 residues: CAWSVRGQNQPQHF.

The V gene is TRBV20/OR9-2, the J gene TRBJ1-5. TRBV20/OR9-2 is an open reading frame, and its role is uncertain. The CDR3 spans 13 residues. The CDR3 region is CSARGGGNQPQHF.

The rearrangement uses TRBV6-6 and TRBJ2-7; TCRdb picks TRBD1, but there is no DNA to check that call. The CDR3 sequence is 13 residues long. Looked up from germline, CDR1 is MNHNY and CDR2 is SVGAGI (reference sequence). The CDR3 region is CASSWGQGDEQYF.

The CDR3 spells CASSPGLSNQPQHF. V usage is TRBV18 and J usage is TRBJ1-5. The germline V gene encodes CDR1 KGHSH and CDR2 LQKENI. The CDR3 is made up of 14 amino acids.

CDR3 in amino acids: CASSLVKTSTEAFF. This sequence joins TRBV7-9 and TRBJ1-1. The length of the CDR3 is 14 residues. Germline assignment: CDR1 SEHNR and CDR2 FQNEAQ (reference sequence).

The chain has TRBV7-8 and TRBJ2-1; TCRdb designates TRBD2, a call that cannot be tested without DNA. The CDR3 covers 17 residues. Looked up from germline, CDR1 is SGHVS and CDR2 is FQNEAQ. The chain's CDR3 is CASSLQTWGPPRDEQFF.

This sequence joins TRBV18 and TRBJ1-1; TCRdb picks TRBD1, but there is no DNA to check that call. The CDR3 has 14 amino acids. CDR1 is KGHSH and CDR2 is LQKENI in the germline V gene. The CDR3 protein is CASSRGQGATEAFF.

J is TRBJ2-1 and V is TRBV7-2; the TRBD2 assignment by TCRdb is unverifiable without DNA. This CDR3 has 14 amino acids. Germline lookup yields CDR1 SGHTA and CDR2 FQGNSA. The CDR3 reads CASSSRLGGDEQFF. Filled out from reference TRBV7-2 and TRBJ2-1, the complete variable domain reads GAGVSQSPSNKVTEKGKDVELRCDPISGHTALYWYRQSLGQGLEFLIYFQGNSAPDKSGLPSDRFSAERTGGSVSTLTIQRTQQEDSAVYLCASSSRLGGDEQFFGPGTRLTVL.

The chain combines TRBV20-1 with TRBJ2-7; TCRdb designates TRBD2, a call that cannot be tested without DNA. There are 13 residues in the CDR3. CDR1 and CDR2 from the germline V gene are DFQATT and SNEGSKA (reference sequence). The CDR3 loop is CSATGTSDYEQYF.

The chain is built from TRBV20/OR9-2 and TRBJ1-3. TRBV20/OR9-2 is noted as an ORF with a role that remains uncertain. The CDR3 spans 17 residues. The CDR3 is CSARALGQGMGGNTIYF.

The J gene is TRBJ1-1, the V gene TRBV5-1. The CDR3 extends over 14 amino acids. In germline, CDR1 is SGHRS, CDR2 YFSETQ. The CDR3: CASSRGLGNTEAFF.